Listed below are T cell receptor beta chains from one sample, sequenced in a study of shared clonotypes between healthy human individuals. Using immunoSEQ multiplex PCR, the repertoire was profiled, and TCRdb retains in-frame clones only, with some absent. The table records about 2.1 million clones, roughly 93% of them present only once. The sample consisted of naive CD8+ T cells from PBMCs. The receptors originated from a man aged 18 to 29 in good health. Some clones in this sample may be carry-over from other donors' samples. Both conserved end residues are part of each CDR3. D genes are given only for firm matches. The size field is filled for only some rows; it gives once, few, many or a size class.

V gene	D gene	J gene	clone size	CDR3 protein	CDR3 DNA
TRBV7-9	.	TRBJ1-1	.	CASSLASEGTEAFF	TGTGCCAGCAGCTTAGCGTCGGAAGGGACTGAAGCTTTCTTT
TRBV7-2	.	TRBJ1-4	.	CASSLNPVSNEKLFF	TGTGCCAGCAGCTTAAATCCGGTGTCTAATGAAAAACTGTTTTTT
TRBV10-1	.	TRBJ2-7	.	CASSPYEQYF	TGCGCCAGCAGTCCCTACGAGCAGTACTTC
TRBV7-9	TRBD2	TRBJ2-1	.	CASSLGREPYNEQFF	TGTGCCAGCAGCCTTGGGAGGGAACCCTACAATGAGCAGTTCTTC
TRBV29-1	TRBD1	TRBJ2-7	.	CSARDSIYEQYF	TGCAGCGCACGGGACAGTATCTACGAGCAGTACTTC
TRBV4-1	TRBD1	TRBJ2-1	.	CASSHQWTGVNEQFF	TGCGCCAGCAGCCATCAGTGGACAGGGGTCAATGAGCAGTTCTTC
TRBV7-8	.	TRBJ2-3	.	CASSPPRVYRTDTQYF	TGTGCCAGCAGCCCCCCCCGGGTTTACCGCACAGATACGCAGTATTTT
TRBV7-9	TRBD2	TRBJ2-7	.	CASSPISGTVYEQYF	TGTGCCAGCAGCCCCATTAGCGGGACTGTCTACGAGCAGTACTTC
TRBV4-1	TRBD2	TRBJ2-1	.	CASRRLAESYNEQFF	TGCGCCAGCAGGCGACTAGCGGAGTCCTACAATGAGCAGTTCTTC
TRBV7-9	.	TRBJ1-2	.	CASSLADGYTF	TGTGCCAGCAGCTTAGCTGATGGCTACACCTTC
TRBV15	TRBD2	TRBJ2-1	.	CATSALSGRGNEQFF	TGTGCCACCAGTGCCCTTAGCGGGAGGGGCAATGAGCAGTTCTTC
TRBV9	.	TRBJ1-3	.	CASSPQGIRSSGNTIYF	TGTGCCAGCAGCCCCCAGGGGATTCGAAGCTCTGGAAACACCATATATTTT
TRBV7-9	.	TRBJ2-2	.	CAMPGEGSIPGELFF	TGTGCCATGCCCGGGGAAGGGTCGATTCCCGGGGAGCTGTTTTTT
TRBV7-9	TRBD1	TRBJ2-6	.	CASSPTGTGVSGANVLTF	TGTGCCAGCAGCCCCACCGGGACAGGGGTATCCGGGGCCAACGTCCTGACTTTC
TRBV9	TRBD1	TRBJ1-4	.	CASSWAGQPVGELFF	TGTGCCAGCAGCTGGGCGGGACAGCCGGTGGGCGAACTGTTTTTT
TRBV19	TRBD2	TRBJ2-1	.	CASSIDALAGGPYNEQFF	TGTGCCAGTAGTATAGATGCCCTAGCGGGAGGGCCCTACAATGAGCAGTTCTTC
TRBV27	TRBD2	TRBJ2-1	few	CASSGTSGLNEQFF	TGTGCCAGCAGCGGGACTAGCGGCCTCAATGAGCAGTTCTTC
TRBV6-1	.	TRBJ2-4	.	CASSEGPPGGENIQYF	TGTGCCAGCAGTGAAGGCCCCCCGGGCGGAGAAAACATTCAGTACTTC
TRBV27	TRBD1	TRBJ2-7	once	CASSSLTGGRLFEQYF	TGTGCCAGCAGTTCCCTGACAGGGGGCCGTCTCTTCGAGCAGTACTTC
TRBV2	TRBD1	TRBJ2-2	.	CASSERGTGGPLNTGELFF	TGTGCCAGCAGTGAGAGAGGGACAGGGGGCCCCTTGAACACCGGGGAGCTGTTTTTT
TRBV7-3	.	TRBJ2-1	.	CASSLNEVNYNEQFF	TGTGCCAGCAGCTTAAACGAGGTTAACTACAATGAGCAGTTCTTC
TRBV7-2	.	TRBJ2-7	.	CASISERVSSSYEQYF	TGTGCCAGCATCTCTGAACGGGTTTCGAGCTCCTACGAGCAGTACTTC
TRBV29-1	.	TRBJ2-1	.	CSLTDLSLNEQFF	TGCAGCTTGACAGATCTATCACTAAATGAGCAGTTCTTC
TRBV10-2	TRBD1	TRBJ2-7	.	CASRYRGTYEQYF	TGCGCCAGCAGATACAGGGGGACCTACGAGCAGTACTTC
TRBV28	TRBD1	TRBJ2-7	.	CASGDRGYEQYF	TGTGCCAGCGGTGACAGGGGCTACGAGCAGTACTTC
TRBV11-2	.	TRBJ1-2	.	CASSLGAGRYGYTF	TGTGCCAGCAGCTTAGGAGCAGGAAGGTATGGCTACACCTTC
TRBV7-8	.	TRBJ2-1	.	CASSLAGANEQFF	TGTGCCAGCAGCTTAGCAGGTGCCAATGAGCAGTTCTTC
TRBV5-6	TRBD1	TRBJ1-1	.	CASSWDRGSGNTEAFF	TGTGCCAGCAGCTGGGACAGGGGGTCGGGTAACACTGAAGCTTTCTTT
TRBV13	.	TRBJ2-7	.	CASSSLGQSNYEQYF	TGTGCCAGCAGCTCGCTGGGACAATCGAACTACGAGCAGTACTTC
TRBV30	.	TRBJ2-7	.	CAWTTQGDYEQYF	TGTGCCTGGACTACCCAGGGCGACTACGAGCAGTACTTC
TRBV2	TRBD2	TRBJ2-7	.	CASSFGLVRHEQYF	TGTGCCAGCAGTTTTGGACTAGTCCGCCACGAGCAGTACTTC
TRBV9	TRBD2	TRBJ2-7	.	CASSEGGLAPEQYF	TGTGCCAGCAGCGAGGGGGGACTAGCTCCCGAGCAGTACTTC
TRBV5-1	.	TRBJ2-7	.	CASSRFPGPPDQQYF	TGCGCCAGCAGCAGGTTCCCGGGCCCCCCGGACCAGCAGTACTTC
TRBV27	.	TRBJ1-4	.	CASGALNLATNEKLFF	TGTGCCAGCGGTGCCCTGAACTTAGCAACTAATGAAAAACTGTTTTTT
TRBV9	.	TRBJ2-3	.	CASSGSGTHADTQYF	TGTGCCAGCAGCGGTTCCGGGACCCACGCAGATACGCAGTATTTT
TRBV7-2	.	TRBJ2-7	.	CASSLSYEQYF	TGTGCCAGCAGCCTTAGCTACGAGCAGTACTTC
TRBV7-6	.	TRBJ2-3	.	CASSPLVAGNTDTQYF	TGTGCCAGCAGCCCTTTGGTGGCGGGAAACACAGATACGCAGTATTTT
TRBV7-2	TRBD1	TRBJ1-3	.	CASSLKWARDSSGNTIYF	TGTGCCAGCAGCTTAAAATGGGCCAGGGACAGCTCTGGAAACACCATATATTTT
TRBV9	.	TRBJ1-1	once	CASRPLAKNTEAFF	TGTGCCAGCAGGCCCTTGGCCAAGAACACTGAAGCTTTCTTT
TRBV7-8	TRBD1	TRBJ1-5	.	CASSPRQGADQPQHF	TGTGCCAGCAGCCCCAGACAGGGGGCAGATCAGCCCCAGCATTTT
TRBV15	.	TRBJ1-1	.	CATSTPGGEAFF	TGTGCCACCAGCACCCCGGGCGGTGAAGCTTTCTTT
TRBV27	.	TRBJ1-1	.	CASSLLMGGTEAFF	TGTGCCAGCAGTTTATTGATGGGGGGCACTGAAGCTTTCTTT
TRBV18	TRBD1	TRBJ1-1	once	CASSPGQVNTEAFF	TGTGCCAGCTCACCGGGACAGGTGAACACTGAAGCTTTCTTT
TRBV19	.	TRBJ1-1	.	CASSIDPAGGTEAFF	TGTGCCAGTAGTATAGACCCCGCAGGAGGGACTGAAGCTTTCTTT
TRBV2	.	TRBJ2-6	.	CASSESGTGGLGAANVLTF	TGTGCCAGCAGTGAATCCGGGACAGGTGGACTAGGTGCGGCCAACGTCCTGACTTTC
TRBV6-1	.	TRBJ1-1	.	CASSEARGETEAFF	TGTGCCAGCAGTGAAGCCCGGGGAGAAACTGAAGCTTTCTTT
TRBV19	.	TRBJ1-2	.	CASSTQPRFYPFSGYTF	TGTGCCAGTAGTACGCAGCCTCGTTTTTACCCTTTTTCTGGCTACACCTTC
TRBV6-6	.	TRBJ1-1	.	CASRAGVNTEAFF	TGTGCCAGCCGGGCAGGGGTGAACACTGAAGCTTTCTTT